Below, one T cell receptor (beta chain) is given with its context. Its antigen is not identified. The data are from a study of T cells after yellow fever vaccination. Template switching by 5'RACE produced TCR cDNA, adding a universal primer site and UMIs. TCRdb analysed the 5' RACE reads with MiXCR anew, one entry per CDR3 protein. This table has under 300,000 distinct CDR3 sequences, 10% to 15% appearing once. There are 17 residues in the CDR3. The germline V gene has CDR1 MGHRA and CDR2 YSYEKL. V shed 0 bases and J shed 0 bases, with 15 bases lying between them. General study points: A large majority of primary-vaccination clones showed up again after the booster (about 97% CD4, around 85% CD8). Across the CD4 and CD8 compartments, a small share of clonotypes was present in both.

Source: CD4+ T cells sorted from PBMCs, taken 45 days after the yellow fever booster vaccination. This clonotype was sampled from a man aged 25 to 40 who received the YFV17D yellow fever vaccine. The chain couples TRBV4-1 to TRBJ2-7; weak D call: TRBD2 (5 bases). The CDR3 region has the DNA TGCGCCAGCAGCCAAGATCAGGCGGGTGGGAGCTCCTACGAGCAGTACTTC. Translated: CASSQDQAGGSSYEQYF.